Listed below are T cell receptor beta chains from one sample, sequenced in a study of cytomegalovirus exposure and HLA in healthy donors. The method was immunoSEQ multiplex PCR; TCRdb's version includes in-frame clones alone and lacks a portion of them. The table lists 100,000 to 150,000 clones, 83% of them singletons. What was sequenced was PBMCs. Receptor source: a woman in her 40s in good health and CMV-seropositive. CDR3s include the opening cysteine and the closing phenylalanine or tryptophan. Each record gives: clone size, J gene, D gene, V gene, CDR3 DNA, CDR3 protein. D genes are given only for firm matches. Not all rows give a size; the values are once, few, many and, for expanded clones, a class.

>-|TRBJ2-3|-|TRBV4-3
TGCGCCAGCAGCCGGAATAAACCGGGGACTGGGAGTTCGTGGGATTTT
CASSRNKPGTGSSWDF
>once|TRBJ1-2|-|TRBV7-9
TGTGCCAGCAGCTTAGTGGGGCAGGTTAACTTCGGCTACACCTTC
CASSLVGQVNFGYTF
>-|TRBJ2-3|TRBD2|TRBV9
TGTGCCAGCAGCGTAGCTAGCGGGAGGGTGGCAGATACGCAGTATTTT
CASSVASGRVADTQYF
>-|TRBJ2-7|-|TRBV30
TGTGCCTGGAGTGAAGTCGGGGTCGAGCAGTACTTC
CAWSEVGVEQYF
>-|TRBJ2-5|-|TRBV7-2
TGTGCCAGCAGCTCCGGCCTGGGCTACGAGACCCAGTACTTC
CASSSGLGYETQYF
>once|TRBJ2-3|TRBD2|TRBV10-3
TGTGCCATCTCAAGTACCGGGGGGGGAACCACAGATACGCAGTATTTT
CAISSTGGGTTDTQYF
>-|TRBJ2-7|-|TRBV7-2
TGTGCCAGCAGCCAAAATTCCTACGAGCAGTACTTC
CASSQNSYEQYF
>-|TRBJ2-7|TRBD2|TRBV15
TGTGCCACCAGCAGAGAGGGTTCGGGGGGCGAGCAGTACTTC
CATSREGSGGEQYF
>-|TRBJ2-1|TRBD2|TRBV19
TGTGCCAGTAGTATCATGTCCCTCGAAGCGGGGGGAGTCAATGAGCAGTTCTTC
CASSIMSLEAGGVNEQFF
>-|TRBJ2-1|-|TRBV27
TGTGCCAGCAGTTTATCCAGGGCCAATGAGCAGTTCTTC
CASSLSRANEQFF
>-|TRBJ2-1|TRBD2|TRBV7-7
TGTGCTAGCAGTATCCTAGCGGGTCCCCACAATGAGCAGTTCTTC
CASSILAGPHNEQFF
>-|TRBJ2-7|TRBD2|TRBV7-8
TGTGCCAGCAGCTTAGGACGGGCGGGGGCCTACGAGCAGTACTTC
CASSLGRAGAYEQYF
>-|TRBJ2-2|TRBD2|TRBV6-1
TGTGCCAGCAGTGGGCTAGCGGGAGGGAACGGGGAGCTGTTTTTT
CASSGLAGGNGELFF
>-|TRBJ1-4|-|TRBV10-3
TGTGCCATCAGTGCCCTTCGGACAGACGATGCAACTAATGAAAAACTGTTTTTT
CAISALRTDDATNEKLFF
>-|TRBJ2-5|-|TRBV9
TGTGCCAGCAGCCCAGGCGACAGGAACCAAGAGACCCAGTACTTC
CASSPGDRNQETQYF
>once|TRBJ1-1|TRBD1|TRBV18
TGTGCCAGCTCACCCTCGGCAGGGGGCGCGTGGAACACTGAAGCTTTCTTT
CASSPSAGGAWNTEAFF
>few|TRBJ1-2|TRBD1|TRBV13
TGTGCCAGCAGCACCCGGGACAGACAGAACTATGGCTACACCTTC
CASSTRDRQNYGYTF
>-|TRBJ2-2|-|TRBV9
TGTGCCCCCGAGCGGAGCCGACCCGGGGAGCTGTTTTTT
CAPERSRPGELFF
>-|TRBJ2-3|-|TRBV28
TGTGCCAGCAGTTTATTCAGCGGGGATACGCAGTATTTT
CASSLFSGDTQYF
>few|TRBJ1-5|-|TRBV4-1
TGCGCCAGCAGCCAACAGGGGTGGCAGCCCCAGCATTTT
CASSQQGWQPQHF
>-|TRBJ1-1|-|TRBV6-5
TGTGCCAGCAGTTACGAGGGATCGAACACTGAAGCTTTCTTT
CASSYEGSNTEAFF
>-|TRBJ2-7|TRBD2|TRBV4-3
TGCGCCAGCAGCCAAGATGCTAGCGGGAGTGCACCCTACGAGCAGTACTTC
CASSQDASGSAPYEQYF
>-|TRBJ1-2|TRBD1|TRBV5-1
TGCGCCAGCAGCTTGGGACAGGGGAACTATGGCTACACCTTC
CASSLGQGNYGYTF
>-|TRBJ2-7|-|TRBV19
TGTGCCAGTAGTTCTGTGCGGGACCACGGGTCCTACGAGCAGTACTTC
CASSSVRDHGSYEQYF
>-|TRBJ2-2|-|TRBV11-2
TGTGCCAGCAGCTTATCGTTGCTAGCTGGGTACACCGGGGAGCTGTTTTTT
CASSLSLLAGYTGELFF
>-|TRBJ2-1|TRBD2|TRBV2
TGTGCCATCCTAGCGGGAGTTTACTACAATGAGCAGTTCTTC
CAILAGVYYNEQFF
>-|TRBJ2-1|TRBD2|TRBV28
TGTGCCAGCACCCTCAGCGGGATATTCAACAATGAGCAGTTCTTC
CASTLSGIFNNEQFF
>few|TRBJ2-5|-|TRBV12-5
TGTGCTAGTGGTTTGGTACACGGGAGTACGGAGACCCAGTACTTC
CASGLVHGSTETQYF
>-|TRBJ2-7|-|TRBV6-1
TGTGCCAGCAGTGCGGACAGTTACGAGCAGTACTTC
CASSADSYEQYF
>-|TRBJ2-1|-|TRBV27
TGTGCCAGCAGTAGTATCGGGGGACAGCTGAATGAGCAGTTCTTC
CASSSIGGQLNEQFF
>-|TRBJ1-5|-|TRBV7-8
TGTGCCAGCAGCTCCTATGGACAGTTCAATCAGCCCCAGCATTTT
CASSSYGQFNQPQHF
>-|TRBJ2-1|-|TRBV5-4
TGTGCCAGCAGCCCTATGGGCGGGATCTACAATGAGCAGTTCTTC
CASSPMGGIYNEQFF
>-|TRBJ2-2|TRBD2|TRBV2
TGTGCCAGTGAGCGGGAGATGAACACCGGGGAGCTGTTTTTT
CASEREMNTGELFF
>few|TRBJ2-7|TRBD2|TRBV15
TGTGCCACCAGCAGAGCACGGGAGGGTTTATACGAGCAGTACTTC
CATSRAREGLYEQYF
>-|TRBJ2-1|-|TRBV9
TGTGCCAGCAGCGTAGAGGGGACTCTCCTCCACAATGAGCAGTTCTTC
CASSVEGTLLHNEQFF
>-|TRBJ2-2|TRBD1|TRBV13
TGTGCCAGCAGCTTACCACAAGGGGGCTTGTCTGGGGAGCTGTTTTTT
CASSLPQGGLSGELFF
>-|TRBJ2-7|TRBD2|TRBV5-1
TGCGCCAGCAGAGGGGTAGCGGGAGGGAAAGCTTCCTACGAGCAGTACTTC
CASRGVAGGKASYEQYF
>-|TRBJ2-7|TRBD1|TRBV18
TGTGCCAGCTCCCTGGACAGGGGGAACGAGCAGTACTTC
CASSLDRGNEQYF
>-|TRBJ2-3|-|TRBV4-3
TGCGCCAGCAGCCAAGATCTACTAGGGGGTGTTTTAGATACGCAGTATTTT
CASSQDLLGGVLDTQYF
>-|TRBJ2-2|-|TRBV11-3
TGTGCCAGCAGCTTCTGGAGGGCCTCGGCCGGGGAGCTGTTTTTT
CASSFWRASAGELFF
>-|TRBJ2-1|-|TRBV2
TGTGCCAGCAGTGATTTGACGGGAGCGTACAATGAGCAGTTCTTC
CASSDLTGAYNEQFF
>-|TRBJ1-1|-|TRBV10-3
TGTGCCATCAGTGAGTCCGCACAGGGAAAGAACACTGAAGCTTTCTTT
CAISESAQGKNTEAFF
>-|TRBJ2-1|TRBD2|TRBV19
TGTGCCAGTAGTATCGGGACTAGCGGTTCCAATGAGCAGTTCTTC
CASSIGTSGSNEQFF
>-|TRBJ2-3|TRBD1|TRBV4-3
TGCGCCAGCAGCCAAGAAGTACAGGGGGCGTTTAGTACAGATACGCAGTATTTT
CASSQEVQGAFSTDTQYF
>-|TRBJ2-1|TRBD2|TRBV28
TGTGCCAGCAGCCTGCAGCGGGAGGGCCTAAATGAGCAGTTCTTC
CASSLQREGLNEQFF
>-|TRBJ2-6|-|TRBV4-3
TGCGCCAGCAGCCCTGACCCGGGGTCTGGGGCCAACGTCCTGACTTTC
CASSPDPGSGANVLTF
>-|TRBJ2-1|TRBD2|TRBV4-2
TGTGCCAGCAGCCGCCGAGGGACTAGCGGGAACAATGAGCAGTTCTTC
CASSRRGTSGNNEQFF
>-|TRBJ2-7|-|TRBV6-5
TGTGCCAGCAGTACTACGAGTGTTGTCTACGAGCAGTACTTC
CASSTTSVVYEQYF
>-|TRBJ2-3|-|TRBV5-5
TGTGCCAGCAGTAGTAAGGGGACAGATACGCAGTATTTT
CASSSKGTDTQYF
>-|TRBJ2-3|-|TRBV10-1
TGCGCCAGCAGTGAGGGACTTCGCACAGATACGCAGTATTTT
CASSEGLRTDTQYF
>once|TRBJ2-1|-|TRBV5-5
TGTGCCAGCAGCTTGAGGATAGCGGCCTACAATGAGCAGTTCTTC
CASSLRIAAYNEQFF
>-|TRBJ1-3|-|TRBV6-6
TGTGCCAGCAGTAATCGACAGGCCCCCCACACCATATATTTT
CASSNRQAPHTIYF
>-|TRBJ1-1|TRBD1|TRBV28
TGTGCCAGCAGTTTATGGAGGACAGGTCGAAGGGCTGAAGCTTTCTTT
CASSLWRTGRRAEAFF
>-|TRBJ2-7|TRBD1|TRBV6-5
TGTGCCAGCAGTCGGACAGGGGGAACCTACGAGCAGTACTTC
CASSRTGGTYEQYF
>-|TRBJ2-2|-|TRBV10-1
TGCGCCAGCAGTGAGTCGGTAGAAGCCGGGGAGCTGTTTTTT
CASSESVEAGELFF
>-|TRBJ2-2|TRBD2|TRBV19
TGTGCCAGTAGTATCCAGCCATCGGGAGGGATGTCCGCCGGGGAGCTGTTTTTT
CASSIQPSGGMSAGELFF
>-|TRBJ2-5|TRBD1|TRBV29-1
TGCAGCGTTGAAGATCGGGCAGGGGGAGAGACCCAGTACTTC
CSVEDRAGGETQYF
>-|TRBJ2-7|TRBD2|TRBV27
TGTGCCAGCACCACCTGGGAAAGCGGGAGACCTTTTCGCGAGCAGTACTTC
CASTTWESGRPFREQYF
>-|TRBJ2-2|-|TRBV6-4
TGTGCCAGCAGTGACGGCGGGATCAACACCGGGGAGCTGTTTTTT
CASSDGGINTGELFF